One and the same sample provided the 24 T cell receptor beta chains below, sequenced in a study of blood T cells in healthy people across ages. Together with a sample-barcoded 5' primer, a J-beta primer mix was included in a second PCR lasting about 7 to 11 cycles. TCRdb reprocessed the 5' RACE reads with MiXCR, giving one entry per CDR3 protein. The sample records some 1.5 million distinct CDR3 sequences, roughly 28% being singletons. Sequencing was done on a sample of blood. Receptor source: a young woman in good health.

In regard to this clonotype: A much larger clone lies one base from this, so it may be a read error. In this CDR3 the conserved last residue, phenylalanine or tryptophan, is missing, so a read error is likely. The chain couples TRBV28 to TRBJ1-6, with D unresolved. Trimming removed 6 bases at V and 8 bases at J, with 5 bases between. The CDR3 has 11 amino acids. Germline assignment: CDR1 MDHEN and CDR2 SYDVKM. The CDR3 loop is CASSLDSPLHL. The DNA of the CDR3 is TGTGCCAGCAGCCTGGATTCACCCCTCCACCTT.

This chain uses TRBV20-1 with TRBJ2-5, with a possible D match to TRBD1 (5 bases). Germline CDR1 DFQATT, CDR2 SNEGSKA (reference sequence). V gave up 3 bases and J gave up 4 bases, with 6 bases separating them. The CDR3 consists of 11 residues. CDR3 DNA sequence: TGCAGTGCTAGCAGGGCAGAGACCCAGTACTTC. Translated: CSASRAETQYF.

The rearrangement links TRBV18 to TRBJ2-1; the match to TRBD1 covers 7 bases. The CDR3 contains 14 residues. V shed 3 bases and J 8 bases; nucleotides not matched to a gene: 7. The germline V gene encodes CDR1 KGHSH and CDR2 LQKENI. CDR3 in DNA: TGTGCCAGCTCACCCGTACAGGGGAAGGATGAGCAGTTCTTC. Protein product: CASSPVQGKDEQFF.

This clonotype was detected only a few times. This chain uses TRBV29-1 with TRBJ2-7, with D perhaps TRBD1 (6 bases). V was shortened by 4 bases and J by 3 bases, with 16 bases between the two germline ends. Germline loops: CDR1 SQVTM, CDR2 ANQGSEA. CDR3 length: 14 amino acids. The CDR3 is CSVVLTGRGYEQYF. For the CDR3, the DNA is TGCAGCGTTGTGCTAACAGGGAGAGGCTACGAGCAGTACTTC.

The genes are TRBV7-8 and TRBJ2-3; D ambiguous. V lost 4 bases to trimming and J lost 2 bases, with 13 bases between them. This CDR3 has 15 amino acids. CDR1 is SGHVS and CDR2 is FQNEAQ in the germline V gene. In DNA form, the CDR3 reads TGTGCCAGCAGCTACCGGGCCGTTGCCACAGATACGCAGTATTTT. Translating it yields CASSYRAVATDTQYF.

The CDR3 spells CASSLELAVAYEQYF. The CDR3 coding sequence is TGTGCCAGCAGCTTAGAACTAGCGGTCGCCTACGAGCAGTACTTC. V usage is TRBV7-9 and J usage is TRBJ2-7, with TRBD2 matching 8 bases. The ends lost 1 base at V and 2 bases at J; junction bases unmatched: 4. The CDR3 runs 15 residues. Germline CDR1 is SEHNR and CDR2 is FQNEAQ (reference sequence).

This chain joins TRBV5-1 and TRBJ2-3; 8 bases line up with TRBD1. The CDR3 is 15 amino acids. J was trimmed by 2 bases and V by 8 bases; bases with no gene match: 10. CDR1 and CDR2 from the germline V gene are SGHRS and YFSETQ. CDR3: CASRRGQAHTDTQYF. Here the CDR3 DNA reads TGCGCCAGTAGACGGGGACAGGCGCACACAGATACGCAGTATTTT.

This clonotype turned up a few times. The chain couples TRBV6-1 to TRBJ2-1; 12 nucleotides agree with TRBD2. The CDR3 has 18 amino acids. V shed 2 bases, J shed 1 base, and the junction held 6 bases outside the gene matches. Germline V CDR1 and CDR2: MNHNS, SASEGT. Written as DNA, the CDR3 is TGTGCCAGCAGTGAACTAGCGGGGGGGCCAAGGTCCTACAATGAGCAGTTCTTC. This translates into CASSELAGGPRSYNEQFF.

Comment on this clonotype: Being one base from a much bigger clone, this may be a read error. The CDR3 DNA sequence: TGTGCCGGCAGCTTAGGGACGGCGGCTAACTATGGCTACACCTTC. Translating it yields CAGSLGTAANYGYTF. V and J are TRBV7-2 and TRBJ1-2, with D perhaps matching TRBD1 (5 bases). Per germline, CDR1 SGHTA and CDR2 FQGNSA. CDR3 length: 15 residues.

This chain links TRBV15 with TRBJ1-4; D is unresolved. Trimming left V 0 bases short and J 1 base short, with 6 bases between. The CDR3 is 15 amino acids. The germline gives CDR1 LNHNV, CDR2 YYDKDF (reference sequence). The CDR3 nucleotides read TGTGCCACCAGCAGAGATTTCGGAACTAATGAAAAACTGTTTTTT. It translates to CATSRDFGTNEKLFF.

This clonotype showed up many times. The chain links TRBV4-1 to TRBJ2-7; TRBD2 agrees at 9 bases. The CDR3 has 16 amino acids. The V gene end was trimmed by 0 bases and the J gene end by 7 bases; junction bases not matched to a gene: 10. Germline lookup yields CDR1 MGHRA and CDR2 YSYEKL. CDR3: CASSQDTREGLGEQYF. The CDR3 coding sequence is TGCGCCAGCAGCCAAGATACGCGGGAGGGCCTAGGGGAGCAGTACTTC.

This clonotype was picked up a small number of times. One end of the junction does not line up with germline, which may come from a read error. The chain couples TRBV6-6 to TRBJ1-1; TRBD1 matches 7 bases. Germline V gene data show CDR1 as MNHNY and CDR2 as SVGAGI (reference sequence). This CDR3 is built from 15 residues. CDR3 in amino acids: CASSSGTVGNTEAFF. The DNA of the CDR3 is TGTGCCAGCAGCAGCGGGACAGTTGGGAACACTGAGGCTTTCTTT.

There are a few counts of this clonotype. The J gene is TRBJ2-5, the V gene TRBV18, with 7 bases identical to TRBD2. Germline V gives CDR1 KGHSH, CDR2 LQKENI. Trimming at V came to 4 bases and at J to 5 bases, leaving 10 bases not matched to a gene. The CDR3 has 15 residues. Written as DNA, the CDR3 is TGTGCCAGCTCACGTTCGGCTAGCGGAGGGGAGACCCAGTACTTC. Translation: CASSRSASGGETQYF.

V is TRBV4-1 and J is TRBJ2-5, with a possible D match to TRBD2 (6 bases). The germline V and J ends were trimmed by 4 bases and 2 bases, with 17 bases remaining between them. The CDR3 consists of 16 residues. Germline V CDR1 and CDR2: MGHRA, YSYEKL. The CDR3 DNA follows: TGCGCCAGCAGCCCTCGAGGGACTCTAGTTCAAGAGACCCAGTACTTC. This encodes CASSPRGTLVQETQYF.

The gene calls are TRBV29-1 and TRBJ2-4; TRBD2 matches at 8 bases. The tail of the sequence fits TRBJ2-7 better, so the J call may be wrong. Germline CDR1 SQVTM, CDR2 ANQGSEA. The CDR3 has 15 amino acids. The CDR3 sequence: CSAGIRAGAGYEQYF. The CDR3 bases are TGCAGCGCCGGCATCAGAGCGGGAGCGGGCTACGAGCAGTACTTC.

The table lists this clonotype with a count of one. One junction end does not reproduce the germline sequence, and a read error may be involved. The chain carries TRBV4-1 and TRBJ1-1, with D tentatively TRBD1 (6 bases). Germline V gene lookup returns CDR1 MGHRA and CDR2 YSYEKL. This CDR3 has 15 amino acids. CDR3 residues: CAGSQVPGEDTEAFF. The CDR3 region has the DNA TGCGCCGGCAGCCAAGTGCCAGGGGAGGACACTGAAGCTTTCTTT.

This clonotype was recorded many times. The chain joins TRBV7-2 to TRBJ2-1; perhaps TRBD1 as D (7 bases). There are 17 residues in the CDR3. Germline V gives CDR1 SGHTA, CDR2 FQGNSA. V was trimmed by 5 bases and J by 8 bases, leaving 25 bases between them. The CDR3 coding sequence is TGTGCCAGCAGCCCACCCAGGGGGGCCCCCAAGTGGGATGAGCAGTTCTTC. Translating it yields CASSPPRGAPKWDEQFF.

The chain uses TRBV5-1 and TRBJ2-1; D remains unclear. V lost 5 bases to trimming and J lost 4 bases, with 16 bases between them. This CDR3 has 15 residues. Germline V gene data show CDR1 as SGHRS and CDR2 as YFSETQ. The CDR3 protein is CASRMGSPPYNEQFF. CDR3 nucleotide sequence: TGCGCCAGCAGGATGGGTTCTCCCCCTTACAATGAGCAGTTCTTC. The variable domain in full, completed from reference TRBV5-1 and TRBJ2-1, reads KAGVTQTPRYLIKTRGQQVTLSCSPISGHRSVSWYQQTPGQGLQFLFEYFSETQRNKGNFPGRFSGRQFSNSRSEMNVSTLELGDSALYLCASRMGSPPYNEQFFGPGTRLTVL.

As concerns this clonotype: This may be a read error: a much more frequent sequence differs by one nucleotide. The chain uses TRBV7-6 and TRBJ2-5; 7 positions agree with TRBD2. V lost 3 bases and J lost 11; bases outside the gene matches: 12. This CDR3 spans 14 amino acids. CDR1 is SGHVS and CDR2 is FNYEAQ in the germline V gene. The CDR3 spells CASSFAGDLNEQYF. The CDR3, as DNA: TGTGCCAGCAGCTTCGCGGGGGATTTGAATGAGCAGTACTTC.

Many counts were recorded for this clonotype. V gene TRBV6-5 combines with J gene TRBJ2-5; D uncertain. The CDR3 sequence is 13 residues long. Germline-derived CDR1 and CDR2 are MNHEY and SVGAGI. Trimming shortened V by 5 bases and J by 2 bases, and 9 bases separated the two germline ends. For the CDR3, the DNA is TGTGCCAGCAGTCGGACGGATCAAGAGACCCAGTACTTC. Its translation: CASSRTDQETQYF.

This clonotype was seen more than once but under ten times. This chain links TRBV7-2 with TRBJ2-3, with TRBD1 matching 8 bases. Germline lookup yields CDR1 SGHTA and CDR2 FQGNSA. The CDR3 totals 16 residues. Unmatched junction bases numbered 4, after V lost 2 bases and J lost 0 bases. The CDR3 here is CASSLWTGQSTDTQYF. Written as DNA, the CDR3 is TGTGCCAGCAGCTTATGGACAGGGCAGAGCACAGATACGCAGTATTTT.

The chain has TRBV5-1 and TRBJ2-3; D unclear. This CDR3 is 14 amino acids long. CDR1 is SGHRS, CDR2 YFSETQ, per germline. V was cut by 0 bases and J by 8 bases, with 13 bases left in between. The CDR3 nucleotides are TGCGCCAGCAGCTTGGCCCATCCGAGGCCTACGCAGTATTTT. Translating it yields CASSLAHPRPTQYF. Variable domain in full (rest from reference TRBV5-1 and TRBJ2-3): KAGVTQTPRYLIKTRGQQVTLSCSPISGHRSVSWYQQTPGQGLQFLFEYFSETQRNKGNFPGRFSGRQFSNSRSEMNVSTLELGDSALYLCASSLAHPRPTQYFGPGTRLTVL.

This clonotype is a singleton in its sample. This may stem from a read error, because a much larger clone lies one nucleotide away. The V call is TRBV20-1, the J call TRBJ2-5; possible D gene TRBD2, 5 bases. Between the trimmed V and J ends, which lost 1 base and 7 bases, there was a span of 10 bases. Looked up from germline, CDR1 is DFQATT and CDR2 is SNEGSKA (reference sequence). This CDR3 region has 12 residues. The CDR3 loop is CSARVEGRTQYF. In DNA form, the CDR3 reads TGCAGTGCTAGAGTAGAGGGAAGGACCCAGTACTTC.

This clonotype was found once. The V gene is TRBV7-9, the J gene TRBJ1-3, with a possible D match to TRBD1 (5 bases). CDR3 size: 16 residues. V shed 5 bases and J shed 5 bases, with 19 bases lying between them. The germline CDR1 and CDR2 sequences are SEHNR and FQNEAQ (reference sequence). In nucleotides, the CDR3 is TGTGCCAGCAGCCCGTCCGGGGCCCAAAACCGAAACACCATATATTTT. It is translated as CASSPSGAQNRNTIYF.